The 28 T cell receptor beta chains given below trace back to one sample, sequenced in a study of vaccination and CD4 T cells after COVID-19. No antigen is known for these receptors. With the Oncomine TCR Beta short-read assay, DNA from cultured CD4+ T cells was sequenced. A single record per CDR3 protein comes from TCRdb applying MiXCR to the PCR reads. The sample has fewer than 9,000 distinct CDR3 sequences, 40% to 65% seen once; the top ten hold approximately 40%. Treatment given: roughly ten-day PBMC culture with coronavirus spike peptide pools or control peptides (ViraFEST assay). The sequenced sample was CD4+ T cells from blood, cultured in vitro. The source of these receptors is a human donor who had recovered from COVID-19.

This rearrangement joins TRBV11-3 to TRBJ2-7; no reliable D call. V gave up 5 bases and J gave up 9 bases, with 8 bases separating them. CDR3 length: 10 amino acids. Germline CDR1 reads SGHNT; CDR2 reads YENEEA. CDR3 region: CASSGRGQYF. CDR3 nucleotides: TGTGCCAGCAGCGGCCGCGGGCAGTACTTC.

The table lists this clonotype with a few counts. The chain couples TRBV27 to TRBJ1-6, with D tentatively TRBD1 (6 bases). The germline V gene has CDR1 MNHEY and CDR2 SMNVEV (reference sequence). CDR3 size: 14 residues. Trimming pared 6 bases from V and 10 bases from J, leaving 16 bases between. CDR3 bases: TGTGCCAGCAGGCGGGACACCCTAGCCTCACCCCTCCACTTT. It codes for CASRRDTLASPLHF.

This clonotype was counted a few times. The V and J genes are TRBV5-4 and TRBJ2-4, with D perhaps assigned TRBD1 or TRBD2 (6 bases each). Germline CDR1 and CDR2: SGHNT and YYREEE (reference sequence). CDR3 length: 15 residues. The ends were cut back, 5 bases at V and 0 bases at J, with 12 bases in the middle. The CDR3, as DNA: TGTGCCAGCAGTGTGGGGGGCTTAGCCAAAAACATTCAGTACTTC. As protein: CASSVGGLAKNIQYF.

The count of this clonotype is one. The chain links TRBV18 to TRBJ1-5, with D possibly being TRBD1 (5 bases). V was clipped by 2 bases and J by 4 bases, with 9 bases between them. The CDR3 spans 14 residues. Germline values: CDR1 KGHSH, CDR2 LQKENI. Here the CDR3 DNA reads TGTGCCAGCTCACCAGGGGGGGGAAATCAGCCCCAGCATTTT. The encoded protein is CASSPGGGNQPQHF.

The CDR3 spells CASTLLGEGPNTGELFF. For the CDR3, the DNA is TGTGCCAGTACCCTTCTCGGTGAAGGGCCAAACACCGGGGAGCTGTTTTTT. J is TRBJ2-2 and V is TRBV19; D is ambiguous. Germline CDR1 is LNHDA and CDR2 is SQIVND (reference sequence). The CDR3 runs to 17 residues. Trimming pared 7 bases from V and 2 bases from J, leaving 20 bases between.

The CDR3 reads CASLPPRGTSGGKTQYF. In DNA, the CDR3 is TGTGCCAGCCTCCCCCCTAGAGGGACTAGCGGTGGGAAGACCCAGTACTTC. The chain couples TRBV2 to TRBJ2-5; 11 bases agree with TRBD2. Germline CDR1 and CDR2: SNHLY and FYNNEI. The CDR3 runs 17 residues. Germline trimming cut 8 bases from V and 6 bases from J; bases unmatched to any gene: 17.

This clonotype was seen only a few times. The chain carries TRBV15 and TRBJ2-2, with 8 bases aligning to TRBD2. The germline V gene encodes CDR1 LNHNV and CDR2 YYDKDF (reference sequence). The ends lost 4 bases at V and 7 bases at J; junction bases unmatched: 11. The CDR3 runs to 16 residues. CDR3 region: CATSTLGSGKIGELFF. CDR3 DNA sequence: TGTGCCACCAGCACCCTAGGTAGCGGGAAGATCGGGGAGCTGTTTTTT.

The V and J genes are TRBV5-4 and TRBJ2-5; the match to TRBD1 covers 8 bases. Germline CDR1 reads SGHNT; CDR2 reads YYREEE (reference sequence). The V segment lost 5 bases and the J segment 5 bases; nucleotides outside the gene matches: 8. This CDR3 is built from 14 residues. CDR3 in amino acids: CASRMTGELETQYF. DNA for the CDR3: TGTGCCAGCAGAATGACAGGGGAACTGGAGACCCAGTACTTC.

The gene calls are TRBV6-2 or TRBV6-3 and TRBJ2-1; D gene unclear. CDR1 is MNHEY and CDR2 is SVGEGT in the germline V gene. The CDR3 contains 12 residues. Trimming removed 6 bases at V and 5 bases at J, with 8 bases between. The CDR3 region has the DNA TGTGCCAGCAGGGCGCGTAACAATGAGCAGTTCTTC. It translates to CASRARNNEQFF.

As DNA, the CDR3 is TGCAGTGCTAGAGTAACAGGGCTAGGTGGTGAAGCTTTCTTT. Protein product: CSARVTGLGGEAFF. V gene TRBV20-1 combines with J gene TRBJ1-1, with D possibly matching TRBD1 (6 bases). Germline V CDR1 and CDR2: DFQATT, SNEGSKA (reference sequence). Trimming cost V 1 base and J 7 bases, with 16 bases left between them. The CDR3 covers 14 residues.

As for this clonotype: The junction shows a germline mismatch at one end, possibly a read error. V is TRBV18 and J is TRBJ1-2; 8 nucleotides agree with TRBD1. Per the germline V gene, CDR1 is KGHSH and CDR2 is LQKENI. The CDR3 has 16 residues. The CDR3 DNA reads TGTGCCAGCTCACCACCGGGTCAGGGGGCGAGGTATGGCTGCACCTTC. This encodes CASSPPGQGARYGCTF.

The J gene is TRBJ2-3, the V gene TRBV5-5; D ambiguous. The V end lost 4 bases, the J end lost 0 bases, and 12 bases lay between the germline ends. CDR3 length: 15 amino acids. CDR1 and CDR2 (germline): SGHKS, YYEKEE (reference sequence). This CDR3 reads CASSPPRASTDTQYF. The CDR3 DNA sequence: TGTGCCAGCAGCCCGCCGCGAGCTAGCACAGATACGCAGTATTTT.

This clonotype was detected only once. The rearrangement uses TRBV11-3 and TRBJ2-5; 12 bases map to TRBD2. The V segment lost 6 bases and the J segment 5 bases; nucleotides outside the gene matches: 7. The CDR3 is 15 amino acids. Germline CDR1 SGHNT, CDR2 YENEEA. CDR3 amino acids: CASSSGLAGLETQYF. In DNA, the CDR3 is TGTGCCAGCAGTTCCGGACTAGCGGGATTGGAGACCCAGTACTTC.

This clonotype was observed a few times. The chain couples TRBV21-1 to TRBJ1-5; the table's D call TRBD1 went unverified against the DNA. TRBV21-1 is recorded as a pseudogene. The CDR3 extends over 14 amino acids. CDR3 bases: TGTGCCGGAAAAACAGGTTCTATTTGTCAGCCCCAGCATTTT. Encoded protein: CAGKTGSICQPQHF.

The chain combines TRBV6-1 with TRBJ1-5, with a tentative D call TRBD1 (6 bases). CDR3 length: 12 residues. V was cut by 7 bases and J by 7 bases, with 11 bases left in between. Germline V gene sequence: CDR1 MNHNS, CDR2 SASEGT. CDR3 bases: TGTGCCAGCAATTCCAGGGGACAGCCCCAGCATTTT. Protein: CASNSRGQPQHF.

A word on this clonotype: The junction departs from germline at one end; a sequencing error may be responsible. The CDR3: CASETRGRGSGEAFF. CDR3 DNA sequence: TGCGCCAGCGAGACACGGGGAAGGGGGAGTGGTGAAGCTTTCTTT. V and J are TRBV6-1 and TRBJ1-1, with D perhaps TRBD1 (6 bases). The CDR3 has 15 amino acids. Germline CDR1 reads MNHNS; CDR2 reads SASEGT.

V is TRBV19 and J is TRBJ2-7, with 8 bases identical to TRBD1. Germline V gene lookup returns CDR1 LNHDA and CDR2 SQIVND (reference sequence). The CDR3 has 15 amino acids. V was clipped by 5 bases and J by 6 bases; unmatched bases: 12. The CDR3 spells CASSPLPGQEPEQYF. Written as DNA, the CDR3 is TGTGCCAGTAGTCCTCTCCCGGGACAGGAACCCGAGCAGTACTTC.

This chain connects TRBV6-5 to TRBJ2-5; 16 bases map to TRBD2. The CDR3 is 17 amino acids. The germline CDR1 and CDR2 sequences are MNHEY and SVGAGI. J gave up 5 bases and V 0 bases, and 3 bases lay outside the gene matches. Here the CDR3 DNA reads TGTGCCAGCAGTTACTCGAAGGGACTAGCGGGAGGGGAGACCCAGTACTTC. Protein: CASSYSKGLAGGETQYF.

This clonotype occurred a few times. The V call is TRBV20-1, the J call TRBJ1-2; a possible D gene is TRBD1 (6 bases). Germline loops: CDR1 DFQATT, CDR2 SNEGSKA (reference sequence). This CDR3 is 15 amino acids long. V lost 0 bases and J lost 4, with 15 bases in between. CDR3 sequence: CSARDPQGRVYGYTF. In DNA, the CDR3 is TGCAGTGCTAGAGATCCCCAGGGGAGGGTCTATGGCTACACCTTC.

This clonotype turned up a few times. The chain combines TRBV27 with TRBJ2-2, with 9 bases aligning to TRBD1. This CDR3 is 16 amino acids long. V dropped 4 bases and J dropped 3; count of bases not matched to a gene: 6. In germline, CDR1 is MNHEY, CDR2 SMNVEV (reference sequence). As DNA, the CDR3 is TGTGCCAGCAGTTCCCTGGACAGGGGATACACCGGGGAGCTGTTTTTT. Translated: CASSSLDRGYTGELFF.

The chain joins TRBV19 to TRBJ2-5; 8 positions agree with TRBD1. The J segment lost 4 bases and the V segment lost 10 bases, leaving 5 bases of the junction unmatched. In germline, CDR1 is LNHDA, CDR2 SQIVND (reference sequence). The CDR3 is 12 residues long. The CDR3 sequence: CATWDRSETQYF. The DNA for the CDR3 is TGTGCCACTTGGGACAGGTCAGAGACCCAGTACTTC. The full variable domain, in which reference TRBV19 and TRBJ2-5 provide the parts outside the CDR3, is DGGITQSPKYLFRKEGQNVTLSCEQNLNHDAMYWYRQDPGQGLRLIYYSQIVNDFQKGDIAEGYSVSREKKESFPLTVTSAQKNPTAFYLCATWDRSETQYFGPGTRLLVL.

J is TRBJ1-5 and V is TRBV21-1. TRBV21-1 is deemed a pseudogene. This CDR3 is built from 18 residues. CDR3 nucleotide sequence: TGTGCCAGCAGCAAAGTTTTCGCGGGTAGGTCGGAAAATCAGCCCCAGCATTTT. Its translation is CASSKVFAGRSENQPQHF.

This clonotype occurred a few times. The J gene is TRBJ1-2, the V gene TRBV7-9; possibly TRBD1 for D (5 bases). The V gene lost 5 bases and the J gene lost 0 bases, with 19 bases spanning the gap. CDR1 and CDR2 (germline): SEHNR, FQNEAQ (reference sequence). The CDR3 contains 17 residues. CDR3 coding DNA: TGTGCCAGCAGCATCGGGACTCCAAGAGGTGCTAACTATGGCTACACCTTC. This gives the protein CASSIGTPRGANYGYTF. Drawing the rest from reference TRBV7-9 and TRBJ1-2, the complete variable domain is DTGVSQNPRHKITKRGQNVTFRCDPISEHNRLYWYRQTLGQGPEFLTYFQNEAQLEKSRLLSDRFSAERPKGSFSTLEIQRTEQGDSAMYLCASSIGTPRGANYGYTFGSGTRLTVV.

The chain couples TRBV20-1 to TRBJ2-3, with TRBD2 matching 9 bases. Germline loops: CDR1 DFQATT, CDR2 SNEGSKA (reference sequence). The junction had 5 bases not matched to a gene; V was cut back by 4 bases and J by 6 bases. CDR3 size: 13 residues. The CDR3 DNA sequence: TGCAGTGCTATTAGCGGGAGTCTCGATACGCAGTATTTT. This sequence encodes CSAISGSLDTQYF.

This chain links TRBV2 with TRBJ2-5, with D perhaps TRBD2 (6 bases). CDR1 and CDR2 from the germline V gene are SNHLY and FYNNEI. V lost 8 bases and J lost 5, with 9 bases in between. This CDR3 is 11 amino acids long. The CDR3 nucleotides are TGTGCCAGCGGCCGGGGGGAGACCCAGTACTTC. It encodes CASGRGETQYF.

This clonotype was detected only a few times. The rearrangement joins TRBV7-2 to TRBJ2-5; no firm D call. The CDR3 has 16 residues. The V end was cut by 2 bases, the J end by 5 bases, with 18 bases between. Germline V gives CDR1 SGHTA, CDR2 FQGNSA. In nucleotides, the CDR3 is TGTGCCAGCAGCTTAAGCTTGTGGCTGAGTGTTGAGACCCAGTACTTC. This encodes CASSLSLWLSVETQYF.

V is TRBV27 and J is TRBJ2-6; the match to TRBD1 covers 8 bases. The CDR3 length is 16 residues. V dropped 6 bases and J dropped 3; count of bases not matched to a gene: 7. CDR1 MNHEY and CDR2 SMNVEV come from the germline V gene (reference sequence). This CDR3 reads CASSSHRGSGANVLTF. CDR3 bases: TGTGCCAGCAGCTCCCACAGGGGGAGTGGGGCCAACGTCCTGACTTTC.

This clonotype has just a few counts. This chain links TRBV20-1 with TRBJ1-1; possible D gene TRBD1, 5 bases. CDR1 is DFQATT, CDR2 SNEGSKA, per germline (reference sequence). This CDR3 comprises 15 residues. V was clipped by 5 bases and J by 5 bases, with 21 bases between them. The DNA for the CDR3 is TGCAGTGCTTACCCCGTTGGGGGGGGTGGAACTGAAGCTTTCTTT. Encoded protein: CSAYPVGGGGTEAFF.